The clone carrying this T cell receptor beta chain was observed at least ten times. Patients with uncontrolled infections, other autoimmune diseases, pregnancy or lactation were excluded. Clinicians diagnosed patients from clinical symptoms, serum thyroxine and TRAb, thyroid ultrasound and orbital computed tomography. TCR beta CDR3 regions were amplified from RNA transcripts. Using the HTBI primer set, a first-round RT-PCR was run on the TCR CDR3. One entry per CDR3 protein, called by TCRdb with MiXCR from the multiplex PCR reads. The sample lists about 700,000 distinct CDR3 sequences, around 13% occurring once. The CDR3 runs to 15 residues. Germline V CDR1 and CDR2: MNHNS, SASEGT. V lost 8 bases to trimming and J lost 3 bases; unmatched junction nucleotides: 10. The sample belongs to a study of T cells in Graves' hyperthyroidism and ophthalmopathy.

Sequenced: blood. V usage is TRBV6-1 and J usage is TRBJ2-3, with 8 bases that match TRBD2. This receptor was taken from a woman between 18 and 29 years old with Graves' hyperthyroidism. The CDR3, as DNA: TGTGCCAGCTGGCAAGCGGGAGATGTGACAGATACGCAGTATTTT. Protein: CASWQAGDVTDTQYF.